The T cell receptor (beta chain) described here comes from a study of CD8 T cells in Susac syndrome. Looking at the study overall: There were Susac syndrome patients who were therapy-naive at blood draw, others on corticosteroids, and others on intravenous immunoglobulin alone.

The CDR3 sequence is 13 residues long. The germline gives CDR1 SQVTM, CDR2 ANQGSEA. V was shortened by 4 bases and J by 7 bases, with 16 bases between the two germline ends. cDNA came from about 0.5 to 1 ug RNA primed by random hexamers. TCRdb re-derived calls from the immunoSEQ multiplex PCR reads in MiXCR, one entry per CDR3 protein. This sample has 170,000 or so distinct CDR3 sequences, with 95% to 97% found just once. Sequencing targeted TCR beta in T cells from blood (CD8+ and CD4+). Each Susac syndrome patient had definite or probable disease by recently defined criteria. The genes are TRBV29-1 and TRBJ1-2, with D unresolved. The clonotype was recovered from a human donor with Susac syndrome. Material for sequencing was CD4+ T cells from PBMCs. This CDR3 reads CSVVVGARGGYTF. Here the CDR3 DNA reads TGCAGCGTTGTGGTTGGTGCCCGGGGTGGCTACACCTTC.